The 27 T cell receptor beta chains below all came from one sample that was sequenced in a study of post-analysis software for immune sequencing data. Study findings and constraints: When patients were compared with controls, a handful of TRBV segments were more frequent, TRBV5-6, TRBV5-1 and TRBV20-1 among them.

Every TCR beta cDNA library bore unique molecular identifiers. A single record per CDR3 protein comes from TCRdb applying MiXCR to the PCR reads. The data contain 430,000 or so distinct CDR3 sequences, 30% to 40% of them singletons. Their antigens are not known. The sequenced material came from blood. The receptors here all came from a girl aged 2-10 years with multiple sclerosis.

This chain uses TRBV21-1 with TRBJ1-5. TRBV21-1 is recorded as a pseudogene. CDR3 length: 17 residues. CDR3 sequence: CASSKEGGQESNQPQHF. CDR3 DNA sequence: TGTGCCAGCAGCAAAGAGGGTGGGCAGGAGAGCAATCAGCCCCAGCATTTT.

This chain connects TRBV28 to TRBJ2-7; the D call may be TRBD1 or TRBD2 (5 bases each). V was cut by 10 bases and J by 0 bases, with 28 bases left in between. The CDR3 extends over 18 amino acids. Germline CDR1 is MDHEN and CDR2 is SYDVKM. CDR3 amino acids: CATRSGLLGDRPSYEQYF. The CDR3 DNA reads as TGTGCCACTCGCTCTGGTCTGTTGGGAGACAGACCCTCCTACGAGCAGTACTTC.

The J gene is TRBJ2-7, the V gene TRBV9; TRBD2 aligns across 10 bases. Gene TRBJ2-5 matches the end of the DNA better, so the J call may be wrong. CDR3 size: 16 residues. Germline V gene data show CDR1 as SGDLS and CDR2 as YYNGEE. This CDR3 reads CASSVTSGVMKETQYF. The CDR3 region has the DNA TGTGCCAGCAGCGTAACTAGCGGGGTGATGAAAGAGACCCAGTACTTC.

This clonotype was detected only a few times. CDR3 DNA sequence: TGTGCCAGCAGTCCACCGGTCCAGCGGCTATCACCCCTCCACTTT. Translation: CASSPPVQRLSPLHF. The rearrangement uses TRBV28 and TRBJ1-6; D gene uncertain. The V gene's germline CDR1 is MDHEN and CDR2 SYDVKM. The CDR3 covers 15 residues. V was pared by 5 bases and J by 10 bases, with 18 bases between. The full variable domain, with the rest looked up from reference TRBV28 and TRBJ1-6, is DVKVTQSSRYLVKRTGEKVFLECVQDMDHENMFWYRQDPGLGLRLIYFSYDVKMKEKGDIPEGYSVSREKKERFSLILESASTNQTSMYLCASSPPVQRLSPLHFGNGTRLTVT.

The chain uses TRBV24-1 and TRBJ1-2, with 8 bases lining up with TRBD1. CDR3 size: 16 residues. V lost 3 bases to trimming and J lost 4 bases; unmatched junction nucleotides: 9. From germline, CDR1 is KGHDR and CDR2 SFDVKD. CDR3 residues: CATSDGAGGLGYGYTF. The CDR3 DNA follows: TGTGCCACCAGTGATGGGGCAGGGGGCTTGGGCTATGGCTACACCTTC.

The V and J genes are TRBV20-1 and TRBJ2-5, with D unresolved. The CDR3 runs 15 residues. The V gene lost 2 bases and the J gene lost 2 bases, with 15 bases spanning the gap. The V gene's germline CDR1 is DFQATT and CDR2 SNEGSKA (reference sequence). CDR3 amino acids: CSARIPEQVQETQYF. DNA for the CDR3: TGCAGTGCTAGAATTCCGGAGCAGGTTCAAGAGACCCAGTACTTC.

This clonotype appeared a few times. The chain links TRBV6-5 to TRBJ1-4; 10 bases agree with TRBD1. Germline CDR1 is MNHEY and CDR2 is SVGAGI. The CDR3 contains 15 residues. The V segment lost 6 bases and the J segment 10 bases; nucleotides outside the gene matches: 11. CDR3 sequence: CASRSLGGQGLKLFF. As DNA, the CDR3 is TGTGCCAGCAGGTCCCTGGGGGGACAGGGGTTAAAACTGTTTTTT.

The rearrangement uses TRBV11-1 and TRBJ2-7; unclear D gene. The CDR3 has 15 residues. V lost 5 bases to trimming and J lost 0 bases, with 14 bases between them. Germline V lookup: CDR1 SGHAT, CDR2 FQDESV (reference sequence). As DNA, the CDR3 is TGTGCCAGCAGCCGCTCCGCCAGGAGCTCCTACGAGCAGTACTTC. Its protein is CASSRSARSSYEQYF.

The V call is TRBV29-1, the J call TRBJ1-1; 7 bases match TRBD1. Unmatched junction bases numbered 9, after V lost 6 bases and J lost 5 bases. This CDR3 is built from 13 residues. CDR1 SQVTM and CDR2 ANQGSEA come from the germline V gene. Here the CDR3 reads CSVYPRGNTEAFF. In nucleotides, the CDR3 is TGCAGCGTGTATCCCAGGGGGAATACTGAAGCTTTCTTT. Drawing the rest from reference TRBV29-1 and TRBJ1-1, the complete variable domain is SAVISQKPSRDICQRGTSLTIQCQVDSQVTMMFWYRQQPGQSLTLIATANQGSEATYESGFVIDKFPISRPNLTFSTLTVSNMSPEDSSIYLCSVYPRGNTEAFFGQGTRLTVV.

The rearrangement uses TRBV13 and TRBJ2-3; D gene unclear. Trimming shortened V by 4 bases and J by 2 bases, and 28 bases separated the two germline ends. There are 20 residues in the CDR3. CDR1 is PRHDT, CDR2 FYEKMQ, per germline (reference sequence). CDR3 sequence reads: CASSSFGQAIHNMDTDTQYF. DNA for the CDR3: TGTGCCAGCAGCTCCTTCGGGCAGGCGATCCATAACATGGACACAGATACGCAGTATTTT.

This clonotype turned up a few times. Here the CDR3 DNA reads TGTGCCAGCAGCCACTCGACTAGTGATACGCAGTATTTT. Translated: CASSHSTSDTQYF. The chain has TRBV7-3 and TRBJ2-3; a possible D gene is TRBD2 (6 bases). The CDR3 runs 13 residues. CDR1 SGHTA and CDR2 FQGTGA come from the germline V gene. Trimming pared 5 bases from V and 6 bases from J, leaving 12 bases between.

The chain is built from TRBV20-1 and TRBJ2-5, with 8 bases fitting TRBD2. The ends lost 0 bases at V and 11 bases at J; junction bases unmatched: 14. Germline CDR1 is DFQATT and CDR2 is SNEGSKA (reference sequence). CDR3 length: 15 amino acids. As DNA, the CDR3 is TGCAGTGCTAGAGATTTTCGGGAGGGCCGCAATGAGCAGTACTTC. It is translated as CSARDFREGRNEQYF.

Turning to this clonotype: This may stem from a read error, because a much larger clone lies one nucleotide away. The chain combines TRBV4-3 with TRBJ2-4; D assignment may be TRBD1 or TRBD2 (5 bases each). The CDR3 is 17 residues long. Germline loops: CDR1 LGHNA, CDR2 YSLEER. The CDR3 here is CASSQDRWGMAKNIRYF. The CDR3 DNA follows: TGCGCCAGCAGCCAAGATCGATGGGGGATGGCCAAAAACATTCGGTACTTC.

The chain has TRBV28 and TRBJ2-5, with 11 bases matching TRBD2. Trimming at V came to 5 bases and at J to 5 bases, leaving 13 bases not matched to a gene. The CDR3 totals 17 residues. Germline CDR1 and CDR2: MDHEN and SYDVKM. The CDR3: CASSPIMLAGGVETQYF. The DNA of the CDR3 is TGTGCCAGCAGTCCAATCATGCTAGCGGGAGGCGTGGAGACCCAGTACTTC.

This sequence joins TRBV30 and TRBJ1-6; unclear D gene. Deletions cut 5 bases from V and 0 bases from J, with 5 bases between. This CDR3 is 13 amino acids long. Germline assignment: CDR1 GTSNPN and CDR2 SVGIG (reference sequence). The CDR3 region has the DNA TGTGCCTGGGGCAGCTCCTATAATTCACCCCTCCACTTT. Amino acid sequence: CAWGSSYNSPLHF.

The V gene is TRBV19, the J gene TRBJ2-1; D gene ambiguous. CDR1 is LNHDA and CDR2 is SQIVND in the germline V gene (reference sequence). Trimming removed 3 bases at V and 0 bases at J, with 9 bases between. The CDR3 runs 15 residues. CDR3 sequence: CASSIRPSSYNEQFF. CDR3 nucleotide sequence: TGTGCCAGTAGTATCCGCCCGAGCTCCTACAATGAGCAGTTCTTC.

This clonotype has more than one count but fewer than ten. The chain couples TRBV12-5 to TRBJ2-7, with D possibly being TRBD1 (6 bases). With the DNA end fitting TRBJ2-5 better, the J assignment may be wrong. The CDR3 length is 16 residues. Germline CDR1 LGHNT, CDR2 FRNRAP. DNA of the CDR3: TGTGCTAGTGGTTTTGAGGTCAGCAGGGGCGGGGAGACCCAGTACTTC. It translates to CASGFEVSRGGETQYF.

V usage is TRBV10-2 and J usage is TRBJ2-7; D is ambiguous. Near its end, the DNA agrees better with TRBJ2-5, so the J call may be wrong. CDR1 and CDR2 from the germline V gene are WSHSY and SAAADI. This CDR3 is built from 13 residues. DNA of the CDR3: TGCGCCAGCAGTGATAGTACGGTTTTGACCCAGTACTTC. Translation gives CASSDSTVLTQYF.

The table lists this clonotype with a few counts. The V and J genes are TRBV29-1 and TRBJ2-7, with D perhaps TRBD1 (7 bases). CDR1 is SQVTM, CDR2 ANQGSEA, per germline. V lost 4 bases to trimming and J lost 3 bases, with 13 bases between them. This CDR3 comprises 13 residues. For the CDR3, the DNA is TGCAGCGTTGTGGAGGGGGCATACTACGAGCAGTACTTC. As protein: CSVVEGAYYEQYF.

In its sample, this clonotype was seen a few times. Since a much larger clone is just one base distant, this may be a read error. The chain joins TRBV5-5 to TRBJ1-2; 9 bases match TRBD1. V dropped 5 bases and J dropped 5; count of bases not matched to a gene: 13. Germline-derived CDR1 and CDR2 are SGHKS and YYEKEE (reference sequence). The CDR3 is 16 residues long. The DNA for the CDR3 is TGTGCCAGCAGGGCTAACAGGGTGGGACAGGGTTATGGCTACACCTTC. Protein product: CASRANRVGQGYGYTF. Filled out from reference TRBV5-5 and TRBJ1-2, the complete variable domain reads DAGVTQSPTHLIKTRGQQVTLRCSPISGHKSVSWYQQVLGQGPQFIFQYYEKEERGRGNFPDRFSARQFPNYSSELNVNALLLGDSALYLCASRANRVGQGYGYTFGSGTRLTVV.

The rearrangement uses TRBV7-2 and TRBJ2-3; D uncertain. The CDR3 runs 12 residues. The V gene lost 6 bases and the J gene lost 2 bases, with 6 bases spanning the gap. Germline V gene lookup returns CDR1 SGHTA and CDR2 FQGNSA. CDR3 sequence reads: CASRLVTDTQYF. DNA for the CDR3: TGTGCCAGCAGGCTCGTCACAGATACGCAGTATTTT.

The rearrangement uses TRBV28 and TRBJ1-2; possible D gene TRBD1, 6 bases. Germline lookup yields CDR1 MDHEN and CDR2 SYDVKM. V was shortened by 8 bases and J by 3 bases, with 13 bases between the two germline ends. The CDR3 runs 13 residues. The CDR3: CASRTVGDYGYTF. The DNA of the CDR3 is TGTGCCAGCCGGACAGTCGGGGACTATGGCTACACCTTC.

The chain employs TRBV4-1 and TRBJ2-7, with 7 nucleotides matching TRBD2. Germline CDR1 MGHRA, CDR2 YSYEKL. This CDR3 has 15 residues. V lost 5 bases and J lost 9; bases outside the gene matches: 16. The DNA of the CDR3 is TGCGCCAGCAGCTTTGGACTAGTGGGAGAAGTAGGGCAGTACTTC. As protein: CASSFGLVGEVGQYF.

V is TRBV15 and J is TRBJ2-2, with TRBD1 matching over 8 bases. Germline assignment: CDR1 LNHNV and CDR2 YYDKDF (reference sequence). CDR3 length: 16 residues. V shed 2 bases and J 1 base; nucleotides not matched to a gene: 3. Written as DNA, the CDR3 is TGTGCCACCAGCAGATTGGGACAGGAGAACACCGGGGAGCTGTTTTTT. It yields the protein CATSRLGQENTGELFF.

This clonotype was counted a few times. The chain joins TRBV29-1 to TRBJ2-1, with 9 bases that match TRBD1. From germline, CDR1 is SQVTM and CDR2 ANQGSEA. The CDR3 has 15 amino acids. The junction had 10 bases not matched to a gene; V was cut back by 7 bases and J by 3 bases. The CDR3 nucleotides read TGCAGCGGCACTCCCGGGACAGGGATCTACAATGAGCAGTTCTTC. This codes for CSGTPGTGIYNEQFF.

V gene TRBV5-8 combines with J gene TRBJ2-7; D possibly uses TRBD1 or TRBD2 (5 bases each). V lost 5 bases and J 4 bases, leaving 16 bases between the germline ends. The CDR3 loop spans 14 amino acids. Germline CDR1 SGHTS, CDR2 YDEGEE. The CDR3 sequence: CASRSRDGEYEQYF. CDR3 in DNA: TGTGCCAGCAGATCCCGGGACGGAGAATACGAGCAGTACTTC.

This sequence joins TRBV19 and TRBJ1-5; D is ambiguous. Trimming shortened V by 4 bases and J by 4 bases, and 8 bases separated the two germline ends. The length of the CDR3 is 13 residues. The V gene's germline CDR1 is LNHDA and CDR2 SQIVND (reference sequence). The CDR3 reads CASSTQSNQPQHF. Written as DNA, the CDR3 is TGTGCCAGTAGTACGCAGTCTAATCAGCCCCAGCATTTT.